This TCR beta chain was identified in a study of T cell repertoires in cytomegalovirus infection. Background on the study: It was the public TCR beta signatures that indicated both CMV infection and matching HLA type.

Study results and caveats: CMV-specific TCR beta clonotypes restricted by HLA-C dominated the ex vivo response. Carriers of CMV plus the relevant HLA were identified by cumulative public TCR beta family frequency.

MiXCR, run by TCRdb on the reads, gives a single entry per CDR3 protein. This sample has some 450,000 distinct CDR3 sequences; 30% to 40% occur once, and the top ten carry roughly 13%. A note on this clonotype: Its matching antigen is unknown.

The clonotype originates from a human donor in good health (CMV status not recorded). Some clones in this sample may be carry-over from other donors' samples. Sequencing input: PBMCs.

CDR3 loop: CASSGSGANVLTF. For the CDR3, the DNA is TGTGCCAGCAGCGGGTCTGGGGCCAACGTCCTGACTTTC. This sequence joins TRBV7-9 and TRBJ2-6; D not certain. Per germline, CDR1 SEHNR and CDR2 FQNEAQ (reference sequence). The CDR3 covers 13 residues. V lost 5 bases and J 1 base, leaving 3 bases between the germline ends.